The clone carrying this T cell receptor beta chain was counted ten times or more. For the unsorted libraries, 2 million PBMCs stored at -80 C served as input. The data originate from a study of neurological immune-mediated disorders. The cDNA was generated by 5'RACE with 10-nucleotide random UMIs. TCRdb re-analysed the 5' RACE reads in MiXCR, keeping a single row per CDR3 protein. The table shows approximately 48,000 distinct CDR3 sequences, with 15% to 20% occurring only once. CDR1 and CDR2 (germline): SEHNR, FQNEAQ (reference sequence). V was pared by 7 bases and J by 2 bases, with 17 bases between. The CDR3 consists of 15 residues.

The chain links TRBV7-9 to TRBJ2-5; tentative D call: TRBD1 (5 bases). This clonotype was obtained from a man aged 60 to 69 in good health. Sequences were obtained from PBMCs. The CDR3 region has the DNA TGTGCCAGCACCGGTGGGGCTTACCAACAAGAGACCCAGTACTTC. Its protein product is CASTGGAYQQETQYF.